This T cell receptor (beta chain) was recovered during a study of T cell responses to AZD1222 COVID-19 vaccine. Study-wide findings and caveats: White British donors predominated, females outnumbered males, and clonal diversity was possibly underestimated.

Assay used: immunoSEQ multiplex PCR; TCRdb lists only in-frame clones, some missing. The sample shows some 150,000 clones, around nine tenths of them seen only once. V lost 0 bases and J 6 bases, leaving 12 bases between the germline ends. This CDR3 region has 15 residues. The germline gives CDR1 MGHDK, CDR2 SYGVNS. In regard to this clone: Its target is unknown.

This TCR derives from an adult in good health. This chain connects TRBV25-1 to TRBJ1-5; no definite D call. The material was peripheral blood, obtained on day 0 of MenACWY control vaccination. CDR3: CASSEYGPGTQPQHF. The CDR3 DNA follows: TGTGCCAGCAGTGAATATGGGCCAGGTACTCAGCCCCAGCATTTT.